This T cell receptor (beta chain) was sequenced during a study of T cells in Graves' hyperthyroidism and ophthalmopathy. Germline V gene sequence: CDR1 MNHEY, CDR2 SVGEGT. The V end lost 7 bases, the J end lost 5 bases, and 15 bases lay between the germline ends. The CDR3 loop spans 13 amino acids. Amplification targeted TCR beta CDR3 regions from RNA transcripts. HTBI primers were used for first-round RT-PCR of the TCR CDR3. TCRdb re-called the multiplex PCR reads with MiXCR, one entry per CDR3 protein. The sample includes about 400,000 distinct CDR3 sequences, under 15% of them seen just once. The chain recombines TRBV6-2 or TRBV6-3 with TRBJ2-7; no firm D call. What was sequenced was blood. The clonotype originates from a woman between 18 and 29 years old with Graves' hyperthyroidism. The CDR3 DNA reads as TGTGCCAGCAAGTCCAATCCGAACCACGAGCAGTACTTC. This sequence encodes CASKSNPNHEQYF.